This T cell receptor (beta chain) was captured by sequencing in a study of identical twins. Study outcomes and limitations: Zero-insertion analyses might be partly confounded by invariant T cells like MAIT and iNKT.

TCRdb redid the calling of the 5' RACE reads with MiXCR, one entry per CDR3 protein. The table includes about 470,000 distinct CDR3 sequences, approximately 25% detected once. Germline V gene sequence: CDR1 SGHRS, CDR2 YFSETQ. Trimming took off 4 bases at V and 3 bases at J, with 10 bases between the two ends. The CDR3 length is 14 residues. This clonotype appeared a few times. Its antigen remains unidentified. This sample was also put to use in a study of T cells expressing NK-cell markers. That study reports: The study sequenced eight donors, seven HCMV-seropositive and one seronegative.

The genes are TRBV5-1 and TRBJ1-4, with a weak D call TRBD1 (5 bases). The sample was CD4+ T cells sorted from blood. This clonotype was obtained from a young woman in good health. The chain's CDR3 is CASSQTAPNEKLFF. The CDR3, as DNA: TGCGCCAGCAGCCAGACAGCCCCTAATGAAAAACTGTTTTTT.